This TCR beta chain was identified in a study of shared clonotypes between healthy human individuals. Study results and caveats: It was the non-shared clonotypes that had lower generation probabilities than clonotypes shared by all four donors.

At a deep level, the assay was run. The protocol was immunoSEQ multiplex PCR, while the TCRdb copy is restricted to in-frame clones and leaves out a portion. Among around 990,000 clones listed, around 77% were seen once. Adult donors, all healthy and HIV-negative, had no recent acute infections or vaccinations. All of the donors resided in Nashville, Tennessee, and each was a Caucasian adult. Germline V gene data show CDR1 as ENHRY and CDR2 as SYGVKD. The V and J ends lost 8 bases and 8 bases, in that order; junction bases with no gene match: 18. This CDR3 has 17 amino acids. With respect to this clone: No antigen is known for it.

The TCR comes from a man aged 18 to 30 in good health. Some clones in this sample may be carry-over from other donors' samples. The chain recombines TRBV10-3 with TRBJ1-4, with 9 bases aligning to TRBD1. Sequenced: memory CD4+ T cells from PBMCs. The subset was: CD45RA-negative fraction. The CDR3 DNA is TGTGCCATCTCGCCCGGGACAGGGTACCAGGGTGGGGAAAAACTGTTTTTT. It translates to CAISPGTGYQGGEKLFF.